This TCR beta chain was found in a study of cytomegalovirus exposure and HLA in healthy donors. Study-wide findings and caveats: It was likely that a cluster of highly shared sequence variants was a sequencing artifact.

CDR1 is SEHNR and CDR2 is FQNEAQ in the germline V gene (reference sequence). The V end lost 5 bases, the J end lost 0 bases, and 7 bases lay between the germline ends. This CDR3 is built from 13 residues. About this clone: What it binds is unknown.

The PCR contained 60 Vbeta and 13 Jbeta primers. Profiling relied on immunoSEQ multiplex PCR, and the TCRdb table lists in-frame clones only, not all of them. The table for this sample gives some 150,000 clones. The chain combines TRBV7-9 with TRBJ1-2; D ambiguous. The source material was PBMCs. This receptor was taken from a woman aged 18-30 years in good health and CMV-seronegative. The CDR3 nucleotides are TGTGCCAGCAGCCCTAGATCTAACTATGGCTACACCTTC. Its translation is CASSPRSNYGYTF.